A selection of T cell receptor beta chains follows, all from one sample in a study of shared clonotypes between healthy human individuals. Sequenced by immunoSEQ multiplex PCR; TCRdb stores in-frame clones only, minus some. The sample has just over 2,000,000 clones, about 95% seen once. The sample comprised naive CD8+ T cells sorted from blood. These TCRs come from a man aged 18 to 30 in good health. Each CDR3 is given with its conserved first and last residue. A D gene is named only where the DNA matches it firmly. Clone sizes are given selectively: once, few, many, or a class where the clone is expanded.

>TRBV6-5|NA|NA|TRBJ2-4
TGTGCCAGCTCGGGACTGGCTTCCAAAAACATTCAGTACTTC
CASSGLASKNIQYF
>TRBV19|NA|TRBD2|TRBJ2-1
TGTGCCAGTAGGCGGGAGGGCCTTGAGCAGTTCTTC
CASRREGLEQFF
>TRBV20-1|NA|NA|TRBJ1-1
TGCAGCGAGATGAACACTGAAGCTTTCTTT
CSEMNTEAFF
>TRBV4-3|NA|TRBD2|TRBJ2-1
TGCGCCAGCAGCCAAGGACTAGCGGGTGACTACAATGAGCAGTTCTTC
CASSQGLAGDYNEQFF
>TRBV4-1|NA|TRBD1|TRBJ1-2
TGCGCCAGCAGCCAAAAGACAGGGTACTATGGCTACACCTTC
CASSQKTGYYGYTF
>TRBV14|NA|TRBD2|TRBJ2-1
TGTGCCAGCAGCCAAGACCCTGGACTAGCGGGGGGCTTCTACAATGAGCAGTTCTTC
CASSQDPGLAGGFYNEQFF
>TRBV7-9|NA|NA|TRBJ1-1
TGTGCCAGCAGCGCCTCCGGGACGGATTACACTGAAGCTTTCTTT
CASSASGTDYTEAFF
>TRBV13|NA|NA|TRBJ2-5
TGTGCCAGCAGCTTAATGACCAGGGAAGGGACCCAGTACTTC
CASSLMTREGTQYF
>TRBV6-1|NA|NA|TRBJ2-7
TGTGCCAGCAGTGAAGCCCCGGAGAGGTTGTCCTACGAGCAGTACTTC
CASSEAPERLSYEQYF
>TRBV7-8|NA|NA|TRBJ2-7
TGTGCCAGCAGCTTAGTAGACCCCAGTGGGTTCCCCTACGAGCAGTACTTC
CASSLVDPSGFPYEQYF
>TRBV2|NA|TRBD1|TRBJ2-2
TGTGCCAGCAGTGGGACAGGCCCCACCGGGGAGCTGTTTTTT
CASSGTGPTGELFF
>TRBV27|NA|NA|TRBJ2-4
TGTGCCAGCAGCCCTGACTCAATGCTAAACATTCAGTACTTC
CASSPDSMLNIQYF
>TRBV19|NA|TRBD1|TRBJ1-1
TGTGCCAGTAGCAGGGGGCGGAACACTGAAGCTTTCTTT
CASSRGRNTEAFF
>TRBV27|NA|TRBD2|TRBJ2-1
TGTGCCAGCAGTTTATTTGGCGGGAGCTCCTACAATGAGCAGTTCTTC
CASSLFGGSSYNEQFF
>TRBV13|NA|TRBD2|TRBJ2-3
TGTGCCAGCAGCTCTAGACTAGCGGAAAGCACAGATACGCAGTATTTT
CASSSRLAESTDTQYF
>TRBV6-5|NA|NA|TRBJ2-1
TGTGCCAGCAGCCGGGACGGGAGCTCCTACAATGAGCAGTTCTTC
CASSRDGSSYNEQFF
>TRBV6-5|NA|NA|TRBJ2-7
TGTGCCAGCAGACCTGGAGTGGCGGTAACTTACGAGCAGTACTTC
CASRPGVAVTYEQYF
>TRBV23-1|NA|NA|TRBJ1-4
TGCGCCAGCAGTCAACTCCTTGGGGGGGCCATGCAAGAAAAACTGTTTTTT
CASSQLLGGAMQEKLFF
>TRBV9|NA|NA|TRBJ1-2
TGTGCCAGCAGCGTAGGAAACGGTAACTATGGCTACACCTTC
CASSVGNGNYGYTF
>TRBV30|NA|NA|TRBJ2-1
TGTGCCTGGAGTGACGAGGTCGCAGGGTCCCCCTACAATGAGCAGTTCTTC
CAWSDEVAGSPYNEQFF
>TRBV6-5|NA|NA|TRBJ2-3
TGTGCCAGCAGTCAGCCCGGGGATACGCAGTATTTT
CASSQPGDTQYF
>TRBV4-1|once|NA|TRBJ2-6
TGCGCCAGCGGGGAGTCCGCTGGGGCCAACGTCCTGACTTTC
CASGESAGANVLTF
>TRBV28|once|TRBD2|TRBJ2-3
TGTGCCAGCAGTTTAGCCGCGACTAGCGGGAGGGCAGGAGATACGCAGTATTTT
CASSLAATSGRAGDTQYF
>TRBV19|NA|NA|TRBJ1-4
TGTGCCAGTAGTATGGAGACAGCAACTAATGAAAAACTGTTTTTT
CASSMETATNEKLFF
>TRBV2|NA|TRBD1|TRBJ2-7
TGTGCCAGCAGTGATGGGACAGGAGGGGCCTACGAGCAGTACTTC
CASSDGTGGAYEQYF
>TRBV27|NA|TRBD1|TRBJ2-7
TGTGCCAGCAGTTCCCACCGGGACAGGGGCTACGAGCAGTACTTC
CASSSHRDRGYEQYF
>TRBV28|NA|NA|TRBJ1-1
TGTGCCAGCAGTCCGACAGGACCTACCCGTGAAGCTTTCTTT
CASSPTGPTREAFF
>TRBV27|NA|NA|TRBJ2-1
TGTGCCAGCAGGCCCGGGGGGCGCACTAATGAGCAGTTCTTC
CASRPGGRTNEQFF
>TRBV5-1|NA|NA|TRBJ2-7
TGCGCCAGCAGCCCGGGACTGACCTACGAGCAGTACTTC
CASSPGLTYEQYF